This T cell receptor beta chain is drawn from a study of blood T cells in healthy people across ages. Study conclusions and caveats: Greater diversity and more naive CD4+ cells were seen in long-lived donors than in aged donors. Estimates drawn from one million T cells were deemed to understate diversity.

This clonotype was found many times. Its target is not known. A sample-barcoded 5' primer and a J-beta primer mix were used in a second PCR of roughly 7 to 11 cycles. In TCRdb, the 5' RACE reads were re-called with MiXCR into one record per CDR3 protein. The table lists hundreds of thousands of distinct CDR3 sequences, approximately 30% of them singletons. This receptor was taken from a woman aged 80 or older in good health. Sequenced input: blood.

The CDR3 protein is CASSVARSGEAFF. The CDR3 bases are TGTGCCAGCAGCGTAGCGCGGAGCGGTGAAGCTTTCTTT. This chain connects TRBV9 to TRBJ1-1; D is undetermined. V shed 0 bases and J shed 7 bases, with 10 bases lying between them. In germline, CDR1 is SGDLS, CDR2 YYNGEE. The length of the CDR3 is 13 residues.